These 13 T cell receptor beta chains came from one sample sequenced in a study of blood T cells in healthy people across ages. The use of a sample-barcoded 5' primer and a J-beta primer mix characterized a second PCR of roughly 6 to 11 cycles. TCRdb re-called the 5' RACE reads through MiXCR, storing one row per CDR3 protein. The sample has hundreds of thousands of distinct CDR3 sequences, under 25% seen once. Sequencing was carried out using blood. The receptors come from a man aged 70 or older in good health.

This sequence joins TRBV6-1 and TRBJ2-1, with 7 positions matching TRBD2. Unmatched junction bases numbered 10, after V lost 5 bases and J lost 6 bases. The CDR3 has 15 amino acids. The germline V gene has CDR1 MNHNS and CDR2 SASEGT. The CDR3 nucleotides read TGTGCCAGCAGTCTCCAAGGCGGGAGCATCAATGAGCAGTTCTTC. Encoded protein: CASSLQGGSINEQFF.

The CDR3 spells CASSLQEAGQETQYF. The CDR3 DNA sequence: TGTGCCAGCAGTTTACAGGAGGCGGGGCAAGAGACCCAGTACTTC. The V and J genes are TRBV28 and TRBJ2-5; D perhaps matches TRBD2 (6 bases). Germline-derived CDR1 and CDR2 are MDHEN and SYDVKM. The CDR3 extends over 15 amino acids. Trimming pared 2 bases from V and 2 bases from J, leaving 12 bases between. The full variable domain, rest sourced from reference TRBV28 and TRBJ2-5, is DVKVTQSSRYLVKRTGEKVFLECVQDMDHENMFWYRQDPGLGLRLIYFSYDVKMKEKGDIPEGYSVSREKKERFSLILESASTNQTSMYLCASSLQEAGQETQYFGPGTRLLVL.

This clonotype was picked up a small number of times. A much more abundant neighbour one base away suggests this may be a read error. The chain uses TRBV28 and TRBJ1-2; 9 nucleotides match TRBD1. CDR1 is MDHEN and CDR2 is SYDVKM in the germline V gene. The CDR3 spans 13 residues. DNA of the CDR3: TGTGCCAGCAGTTCCGGGACAGGGTATGGCCACACCTTC. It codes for CASSSGTGYGHTF.

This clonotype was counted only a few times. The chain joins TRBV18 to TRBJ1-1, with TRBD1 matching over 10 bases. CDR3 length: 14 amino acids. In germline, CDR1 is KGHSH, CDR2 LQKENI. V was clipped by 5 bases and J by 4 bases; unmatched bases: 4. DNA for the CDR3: TGTGCCAGCTCAGCGGACAGGGGGATCACTGAAGCTTTCTTT. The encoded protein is CASSADRGITEAFF.

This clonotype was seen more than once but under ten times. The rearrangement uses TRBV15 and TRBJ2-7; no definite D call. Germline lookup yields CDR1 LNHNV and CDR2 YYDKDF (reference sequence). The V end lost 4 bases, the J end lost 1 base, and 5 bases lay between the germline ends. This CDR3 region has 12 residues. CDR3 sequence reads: CATSTRSYEQYF. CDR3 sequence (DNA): TGTGCCACCAGCACCCGTTCCTACGAGCAGTACTTC.

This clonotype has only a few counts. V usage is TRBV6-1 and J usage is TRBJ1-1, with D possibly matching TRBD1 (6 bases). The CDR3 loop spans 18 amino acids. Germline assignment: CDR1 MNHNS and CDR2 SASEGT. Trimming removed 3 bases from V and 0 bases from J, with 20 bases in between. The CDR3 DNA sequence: TGTGCCAGCAGTGACCTTCTAACAGGGAGTGGCATGAACACTGAAGCTTTCTTT. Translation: CASSDLLTGSGMNTEAFF.

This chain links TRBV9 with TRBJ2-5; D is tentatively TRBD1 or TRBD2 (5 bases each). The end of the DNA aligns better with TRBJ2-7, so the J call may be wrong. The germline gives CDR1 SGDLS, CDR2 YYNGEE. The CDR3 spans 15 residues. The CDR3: CASSSSGTAIDEQYF. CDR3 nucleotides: TGTGCCAGCAGCTCATCCGGGACCGCCATAGACGAGCAGTACTTC.

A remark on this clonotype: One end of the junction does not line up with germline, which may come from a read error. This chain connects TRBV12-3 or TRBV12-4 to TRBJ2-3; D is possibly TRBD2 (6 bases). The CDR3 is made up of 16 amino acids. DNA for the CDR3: TGTGCCAGCAGTTCCTGGACGGGACTGGGGTCAGATACGGAGTATTTT. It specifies CASSSWTGLGSDTEYF.

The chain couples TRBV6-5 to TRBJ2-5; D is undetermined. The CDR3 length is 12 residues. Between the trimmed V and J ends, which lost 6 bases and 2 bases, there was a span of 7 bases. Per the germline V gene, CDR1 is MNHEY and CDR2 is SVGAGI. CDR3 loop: CASSRWQETQYF. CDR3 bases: TGTGCCAGCAGCAGATGGCAAGAGACCCAGTACTTC.

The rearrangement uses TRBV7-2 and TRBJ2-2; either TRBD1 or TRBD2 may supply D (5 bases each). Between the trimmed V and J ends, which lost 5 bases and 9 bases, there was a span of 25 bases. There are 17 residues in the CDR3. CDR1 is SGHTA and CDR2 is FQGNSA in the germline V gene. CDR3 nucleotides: TGTGCCAGCAGCCGCCCCCGGGACGTAGATATTGTGAGGGAGCTGTTTTTT. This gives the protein CASSRPRDVDIVRELFF.

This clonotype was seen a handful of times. The CDR3, as DNA: TGTGCCAGCACCCTGACCTACACCGGGGAGCTGTTTTTT. Translation: CASTLTYTGELFF. This chain connects TRBV2 to TRBJ2-2, with no clear D. V was cut by 7 bases and J by 3 bases, with 9 bases left in between. The CDR3 is made up of 13 amino acids. The germline CDR1 and CDR2 sequences are SNHLY and FYNNEI.

CDR3 nucleotide sequence: TGTGCCAGCAGTTACGTGACAGGAGGTGCAAGTGAGACCCAGTACTTC. It codes for CASSYVTGGASETQYF. J is TRBJ2-5 and V is TRBV6-2 or TRBV6-3, with D possibly TRBD1 on 6 matching bases. There are 16 residues in the CDR3. Between the trimmed V and J ends, which lost 2 bases and 5 bases, there was a span of 18 bases. Germline V gives CDR1 MNHEY, CDR2 SVGEGT.

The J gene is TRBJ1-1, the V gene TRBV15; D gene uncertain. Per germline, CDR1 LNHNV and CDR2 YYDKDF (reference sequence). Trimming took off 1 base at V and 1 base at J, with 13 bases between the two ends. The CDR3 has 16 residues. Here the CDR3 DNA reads TGTGCCACCAGCAGAGTTCACGAACACCCGAACACTGAAGCTTTCTTT. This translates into CATSRVHEHPNTEAFF.